These 21 T cell receptor beta chains were sequenced from one sample in a study of T cells in Graves' hyperthyroidism and ophthalmopathy. Researchers amplified the TCR beta CDR3 regions from RNA transcripts. HTBI primers were the set used in a first-round RT-PCR of the TCR CDR3. Using its own MiXCR run on the multiplex PCR reads, TCRdb lists one record per CDR3 protein. This sample has 400,000 to 500,000 distinct CDR3 sequences, with around an eighth found just once. Sequences were obtained from blood. These receptor sequences come from a woman in her late teens or twenties with Graves' hyperthyroidism.

This rearrangement joins TRBV5-6 to TRBJ1-2; D unclear. In germline, CDR1 is SGHDT, CDR2 YYEEEE. Between the trimmed V and J ends, which lost 1 base and 4 bases, there was a span of 14 bases. The CDR3 loop spans 15 amino acids. CDR3 sequence (DNA): TGTGCCAGCAGCTTGTACGCTCGACGGACCTATGGCTACACCTTC. Residues: CASSLYARRTYGYTF.

This clonotype has a handful of counts. A clone one base away is much larger, so this may be a read error. The chain links TRBV15 to TRBJ1-1; weak D call: TRBD1 (5 bases). Trimming pared 3 bases from V and 4 bases from J, leaving 18 bases between. Germline lookup yields CDR1 LNHNV and CDR2 YYDKDF (reference sequence). This CDR3 comprises 16 residues. The CDR3 coding sequence is TGTGCCACCAGCAGCCTCGGGACCCTGGGCGGCACTGAAGCTTTCTTT. Its translation: CATSSLGTLGGTEAFF.

In its sample, this clonotype was seen many times. The gene calls are TRBV2 and TRBJ2-5; tentatively, D is TRBD1 (5 bases). Trimming removed 6 bases from V and 0 bases from J, with 29 bases in between. The CDR3 totals 20 residues. Germline V gene sequence: CDR1 SNHLY, CDR2 FYNNEI. CDR3 in amino acids: CASRAPTEPRPQMNQETQYF. CDR3 in DNA: TGTGCCAGCAGGGCCCCGACAGAACCAAGGCCTCAGATGAACCAAGAGACCCAGTACTTC.

This clonotype came up a few times. The chain links TRBV7-6 to TRBJ2-1; 9 nucleotides agree with TRBD2. The CDR3 is made up of 14 amino acids. Germline lookup yields CDR1 SGHVS and CDR2 FNYEAQ. Germline trimming cut 10 bases from V and 4 bases from J; bases unmatched to any gene: 8. CDR3 sequence: CAISTGLAYNEQFF. CDR3 bases: TGTGCCATCTCAACGGGACTAGCATACAATGAGCAGTTCTTC.

This clonotype was picked up many times. The CDR3 loop reads CASSYLRIVTDAGTEAFF. The DNA for the CDR3 is TGTGCCAGCAGTTACCTCCGCATTGTAACTGACGCGGGCACTGAAGCTTTCTTT. V is TRBV6-5 and J is TRBJ1-1; D unresolved. CDR1 MNHEY and CDR2 SVGAGI come from the germline V gene. The CDR3 is made up of 18 amino acids. The germline V and J ends were trimmed by 2 bases and 4 bases, with 23 bases remaining between them.

This clonotype was counted only a few times. The J gene is TRBJ2-1, the V gene TRBV6-2 or TRBV6-3; D remains unclear. The CDR3 extends over 11 amino acids. In germline, CDR1 is MNHEY, CDR2 SVGEGT. With 2 bases removed from V and 15 bases from J, the gap between germline ends came to 11 bases. Written as DNA, the CDR3 is TGTGCCAGCAGTTACGTGAATAAGAGGTTCTTC. This encodes CASSYVNKRFF.

This clonotype was seen at least ten times. The genes are TRBV12-3 or TRBV12-4 and TRBJ2-3; 7 bases map to TRBD2. CDR3 length: 16 residues. Unmatched junction bases numbered 12, after V lost 2 bases and J lost 7 bases. In nucleotides, the CDR3 is TGTGCCAGCAGTTTAACTACTAGCGCCCTGGGGAATACGCAGTATTTT. Translation gives CASSLTTSALGNTQYF.

There are a few counts of this clonotype. This chain joins TRBV12-5 and TRBJ1-1; D remains unclear. The CDR3 has 16 amino acids. Trimming pared 0 bases from V and 5 bases from J, leaving 16 bases between. Per the germline V gene, CDR1 is LGHNT and CDR2 is FRNRAP. This CDR3 reads CASGLVPQVRVTEAFF. For the CDR3, the DNA is TGTGCTAGTGGTTTGGTACCCCAGGTTAGAGTAACTGAAGCTTTCTTT.

This clonotype was detected only a few times. This chain uses TRBV5-8 with TRBJ2-5; the match to TRBD1 covers 9 bases. V dropped 0 bases and J dropped 2; count of bases not matched to a gene: 8. CDR3 length equals 17 residues. Germline V gene sequence: CDR1 SGHTS, CDR2 YDEGEE. Here the CDR3 DNA reads TGTGCCAGCAGCTTGGGTCCAGTGGGACAGGGTCAAGAGACCCAGTACTTC. Protein product: CASSLGPVGQGQETQYF. The whole variable domain, remainder taken from reference TRBV5-8 and TRBJ2-5, is EAGVTQSPTHLIKTRGQQATLRCSPISGHTSVYWYQQALGLGLQFLLWYDEGEERNRGNFPPRFSGRQFPNYSSELNVNALELEDSALYLCASSLGPVGQGQETQYFGPGTRLLVL.

This clonotype was recorded at least ten times. The chain has TRBV11-3 and TRBJ2-1; 11 bases agree with TRBD2. Germline trimming cut 8 bases from V and 7 bases from J; bases unmatched to any gene: 7. The CDR3 extends over 14 amino acids. The germline V gene has CDR1 SGHNT and CDR2 YENEEA. Written as DNA, the CDR3 is TGTGCCAGCGGAAGACTAGCGGGGCGGAATGAGCAGTTCTTC. This codes for CASGRLAGRNEQFF.

This chain uses TRBV19 with TRBJ1-2; TRBD1 matches 7 bases. The V gene's germline CDR1 is LNHDA and CDR2 SQIVND (reference sequence). After removal of 10 bases from V and 4 bases from J, the junction contained 15 bases not matched to a gene. CDR3 length: 15 amino acids. CDR3 sequence (DNA): TGTGCCACCCTAGGGGGGAGCAGGGGGACCTATGGCTACACCTTC. Residues: CATLGGSRGTYGYTF. Complete variable domain (other parts from reference TRBV19 and TRBJ1-2): DGGITQSPKYLFRKEGQNVTLSCEQNLNHDAMYWYRQDPGQGLRLIYYSQIVNDFQKGDIAEGYSVSREKKESFPLTVTSAQKNPTAFYLCATLGGSRGTYGYTFGSGTRLTVV.

This clonotype was picked up a small number of times. This could be a read error, since a much larger clone is one nucleotide away. This chain connects TRBV18 to TRBJ1-1, with D perhaps matching TRBD1 (5 bases). The CDR3 sequence is 16 residues long. The germline gives CDR1 KGHSH, CDR2 LQKENI. CDR3 loop: CASSPAELREGTEALF. Here the CDR3 DNA reads TGTGCCAGCTCACCAGCGGAGTTACGGGAGGGGACTGAAGCTCTCTTT.

This clonotype was picked up many times. This sequence joins TRBV27 and TRBJ2-1; maybe TRBD1 (5 bases). CDR3 size: 15 residues. Germline loops: CDR1 MNHEY, CDR2 SMNVEV (reference sequence). V lost 4 bases to trimming and J lost 4 bases, with 14 bases between them. CDR3: CASSSSPQGYNEQFF. The CDR3 DNA reads as TGTGCCAGCAGTTCATCTCCGCAGGGATACAATGAGCAGTTCTTC.

This clonotype has only a few counts. The chain employs TRBV14 and TRBJ1-2; D not certain. V lost 1 base, J lost 4 bases, and 10 bases lay in between. Germline lookup yields CDR1 SGHDN and CDR2 FVKESK. The CDR3 extends over 14 amino acids. CDR3 sequence: CASSQGTAGYGYTF. The CDR3 coding sequence is TGTGCCAGCAGCCAAGGGACGGCCGGCTATGGCTACACCTTC.

This clonotype has only a few counts. A much larger clone lies a single base off, so this may be a read error. The chain joins TRBV30 to TRBJ1-1; 8 bases map to TRBD1. CDR3 size: 12 residues. Germline V gives CDR1 GTSNPN, CDR2 SVGIG (reference sequence). The CDR3 coding sequence is TGTGCCTGGACCCGACAGGGGACTGAAGATTTCTTT. Protein: CAWTRQGTEDFF.

This clonotype was recorded a few times. This chain connects TRBV6-1 to TRBJ1-5; D gene uncertain. Trimming cost V 3 bases and J 9 bases, with 21 bases left between them. The germline V gene has CDR1 MNHNS and CDR2 SASEGT. This CDR3 region has 16 residues. The CDR3 DNA is TGTGCCAGCAGTGAGGCTAGAGATTTCGGGTTCGGGCCCCAGCATTTT. Translating it yields CASSEARDFGFGPQHF.

This sequence joins TRBV5-1 and TRBJ1-1; D call uncertain. Trimming cost V 4 bases and J 3 bases, with 10 bases left between them. The CDR3 extends over 13 amino acids. CDR1 and CDR2 (germline): SGHRS, YFSETQ. The CDR3 DNA is TGCGCCAGCAGCCATCATAGGGACACTGAAGCTTTCTTT. Protein product: CASSHHRDTEAFF.

In this sample, this clonotype turned up many times. V and J are TRBV10-2 and TRBJ2-1; D not certain. The CDR3 has 15 residues. Germline-derived CDR1 and CDR2 are WSHSY and SAAADI. Deletions cut 8 bases from V and 0 bases from J, with 14 bases between. The CDR3 DNA reads TGCGCCAGCGGAGAGACCTTCGGCTCCTACAATGAGCAGTTCTTC. Encoded protein: CASGETFGSYNEQFF.

This clonotype was counted a few times. The CDR3 protein is CASSESRGGYTF. The CDR3 coding sequence is TGTGCCAGCAGTGAAAGCCGCGGCGGCTACACCTTC. V and J are TRBV6-1 and TRBJ1-2; unclear D gene. V was clipped by 2 bases and J by 8 bases, with 9 bases between them. The CDR3 totals 12 residues. Looked up from germline, CDR1 is MNHNS and CDR2 is SASEGT.

This clonotype was counted ten times or more. The chain carries TRBV12-5 and TRBJ1-4; 7 bases are shared with TRBD1. CDR1 and CDR2 from the germline V gene are LGHNT and FRNRAP. The CDR3 is 15 amino acids. The V segment lost 7 bases and the J segment 4 bases; nucleotides outside the gene matches: 9. In DNA, the CDR3 is TGTGCTAGTGCCAGGGGGGGACAGCGTAATGAAAAACTGTTTTTT. Encoded protein: CASARGGQRNEKLFF.

Ten or more counts support this clonotype. CDR3 residues: CASSFYGPSYEQYF. The DNA for the CDR3 is TGTGCCAGCAGTTTTTACGGACCCTCCTACGAGCAGTACTTC. The rearrangement joins TRBV12-3 or TRBV12-4 to TRBJ2-7; unclear D gene. Deletions cut 3 bases from V and 0 bases from J, with 9 bases between. CDR3 length: 14 residues.